The present TCR beta chain was sequenced within a study of blood T cell repertoires in COVID-19. About the research overall: Spain, Italy and the United States supplied samples that represented acute and convalescent COVID-19.

This CDR3 comprises 13 residues. J lost 5 bases, V lost 5 bases, and 6 bases had no gene match. Germline CDR1 SGHTA, CDR2 FQGNSA. Original processing methods: It was from reference gene primer amplification that nucleated cell counts were estimated. Using immunoSEQ multiplex PCR, the repertoire was profiled, and TCRdb retains in-frame clones only, with some absent. D and trimming were read from the DNA, whereas the V and J calls and clone size are those reported in that table. This table has hundreds of thousands of clones, 89% appearing once. The receptor's source is a woman in her thirties with COVID-19, enrolled during active disease. Input material: peripheral blood. V is TRBV7-2 and J is TRBJ2-7, with 7 bases aligning to TRBD1. CDR3 nucleotides: TGTGCCAGCAGCCAGGGACAGAGAAACGAGCAGTACTTC. Protein sequence: CASSQGQRNEQYF.